The present entry profiles one T cell receptor (beta chain) with its context. This specimen belongs to a study of blood T cell repertoires in COVID-19. Study background: Collection of acute and convalescent COVID-19 samples took place in the United States, Italy and Spain. T cells, B-cell-depleted T cells, or PBMCs supplied cDNA or gDNA.

Repertoires were generated with immunoSEQ multiplex PCR, while TCRdb's copy carries only in-frame clones and drops some. The repertoire holds 65,000 to 85,000 clones, with 80% to 90% as singletons. Trimming removed 4 bases from V and 1 base from J; junction bases left unmatched: 11. The V gene's germline CDR1 is MDHEN and CDR2 SYDVKM. The CDR3 extends over 17 amino acids. Sequenced: peripheral blood. The receptor was derived from a human donor in a cohort sampled during active COVID-19. The gene calls are TRBV28 and TRBJ2-7; TRBD2 aligns across 9 bases. The CDR3 protein is CASSSTAMTSGSYEQYF. For the CDR3, the DNA is TGTGCCAGCAGTTCAACCGCAATGACTAGCGGTTCCTACGAGCAGTACTTC.